This is a list of T cell receptor beta chains from one sample in a study of shared clonotypes between healthy human individuals. The repertoire was sequenced with immunoSEQ multiplex PCR; TCRdb's copy has only in-frame clones and lacks some. The repertoire holds some 1.5 million clones, with roughly 96% as singletons. Sequenced: naive CD4+ T cells sorted from blood. These receptors were obtained from a man aged 25-45 years in good health. Both conserved end residues are part of each CDR3. The D gene is left open where the match is weak. Clone size appears in some rows only: once, few, many, or a class for an expanded clone.

D gene: NA; V gene: TRBV25-1; clone size: NA; J gene: TRBJ1-1; CDR3 DNA: TGTGCCAGCAGTGACAGGGTCACTGAAGCTTTCTTT; CDR3 protein: CASSDRVTEAFF
D gene: TRBD1; V gene: TRBV28; clone size: NA; J gene: TRBJ2-7; CDR3 DNA: TGTGCCAGCGGGTTTGGTCGGGCAGGGGGTGTGGGTGAGCAGTACTTC; CDR3 protein: CASGFGRAGGVGEQYF
D gene: TRBD1; V gene: TRBV5-4; clone size: once; J gene: TRBJ2-5; CDR3 DNA: TGTGCCAGCAGCTCTCCGGGACAGAAACAAGAGACCCAGTACTTC; CDR3 protein: CASSSPGQKQETQYF
D gene: NA; V gene: TRBV11-2; clone size: once; J gene: TRBJ2-1; CDR3 DNA: TGTGCCAGCAGCCTCGGGGTCCTCAGCTCCTACAATGAGCAGTTCTTC; CDR3 protein: CASSLGVLSSYNEQFF
D gene: NA; V gene: TRBV27; clone size: NA; J gene: TRBJ2-5; CDR3 DNA: TGTGCCAGCAGTTCCTGGACCCCTGGCCAAGAGACCCAGTACTTC; CDR3 protein: CASSSWTPGQETQYF
D gene: NA; V gene: TRBV6-6; clone size: NA; J gene: TRBJ2-1; CDR3 DNA: TGTGCCAGCAGGCGGGACTCGGCCTACAATGAGCAGTTCTTC; CDR3 protein: CASRRDSAYNEQFF
D gene: TRBD2; V gene: TRBV18; clone size: NA; J gene: TRBJ2-1; CDR3 DNA: TGTGCCAGCTCACCACGTGTCGGCGGGAGTTCCCACAATGAGCAGTTCTTC; CDR3 protein: CASSPRVGGSSHNEQFF
D gene: NA; V gene: TRBV29-1; clone size: NA; J gene: TRBJ2-1; CDR3 DNA: TGCAGCGTGAGGGGAGGTCGAGAAGGCTACAATGAGCAGTTCTTC; CDR3 protein: CSVRGGREGYNEQFF
D gene: TRBD1; V gene: TRBV28; clone size: NA; J gene: TRBJ1-2; CDR3 DNA: TGTGCCAGCAGTCCGGACAGGGCCTTTTCTGGCTACACCTTC; CDR3 protein: CASSPDRAFSGYTF
D gene: TRBD2; V gene: TRBV9; clone size: NA; J gene: TRBJ2-2; CDR3 DNA: TGTGCCAGCAGCGTTCTAGCGGGAGGCGGGGAGCTGTTTTTT; CDR3 protein: CASSVLAGGGELFF
D gene: TRBD1; V gene: TRBV25-1; clone size: NA; J gene: TRBJ2-5; CDR3 DNA: TGTGCCAGCAGTGAATTCCCAGAGATGACAGGGCGACAAGAGACCCAGTACTTC; CDR3 protein: CASSEFPEMTGRQETQYF
D gene: TRBD2; V gene: TRBV28; clone size: NA; J gene: TRBJ2-7; CDR3 DNA: TGTGCCAGCAGTTTGGGGGGACTAGCTCATTTCGTGGGCGCGGAGGAGCAGTACTTC; CDR3 protein: CASSLGGLAHFVGAEEQYF
D gene: NA; V gene: TRBV7-2; clone size: NA; J gene: TRBJ1-5; CDR3 DNA: TGTGCCAGCAGCTTATATCCAGGGCGTCAGCCCCAGCATTTT; CDR3 protein: CASSLYPGRQPQHF
D gene: TRBD1; V gene: TRBV6-6; clone size: NA; J gene: TRBJ2-7; CDR3 DNA: TGTGCCAGCAGTTCCCGGGACAGATTATACGAGCAGTACTTC; CDR3 protein: CASSSRDRLYEQYF
D gene: NA; V gene: TRBV2; clone size: NA; J gene: TRBJ1-1; CDR3 DNA: TGTGCCAGCAGTCCCACTAATCAGAACACTGAAGCTTTCTTT; CDR3 protein: CASSPTNQNTEAFF
D gene: NA; V gene: TRBV7-9; clone size: once; J gene: TRBJ1-5; CDR3 DNA: TGTGCCAGCAGCTCATTCGGGGGGGCTGGTCAGCCCCAGCATTTT; CDR3 protein: CASSSFGGAGQPQHF
D gene: TRBD1; V gene: TRBV19; clone size: NA; J gene: TRBJ2-2; CDR3 DNA: TGTGCCAGTAGTATGCGGACAGGGGGCGCGGGCGGGGAGCTGTTTTTT; CDR3 protein: CASSMRTGGAGGELFF
D gene: NA; V gene: TRBV4-1; clone size: NA; J gene: TRBJ2-3; CDR3 DNA: TGCGCCAGCAGCCCTTCTGGCCTCGGGGCAGATACGCAGTATTTT; CDR3 protein: CASSPSGLGADTQYF
D gene: TRBD2; V gene: TRBV5-6; clone size: NA; J gene: TRBJ2-3; CDR3 DNA: TGTGCCAGCAGCTTGATTCCGACTAGCGGGACTCTCTTAAATACGCAGTATTTT; CDR3 protein: CASSLIPTSGTLLNTQYF
D gene: NA; V gene: TRBV30; clone size: NA; J gene: TRBJ1-3; CDR3 DNA: TGTGCCTGGAGTGTGCAGGGCTCTGGAAACACCATATATTTT; CDR3 protein: CAWSVQGSGNTIYF
D gene: TRBD1; V gene: TRBV6-1; clone size: NA; J gene: TRBJ1-2; CDR3 DNA: TGTGCCAGCAGTGAGGGTGACAGGGCATTGTATGGCTACACCTTC; CDR3 protein: CASSEGDRALYGYTF
D gene: TRBD1; V gene: TRBV29-1; clone size: NA; J gene: TRBJ1-2; CDR3 DNA: TGCAGCGTTGGTACTACAGGGGGTTATGGCTACACCTTC; CDR3 protein: CSVGTTGGYGYTF
D gene: TRBD2; V gene: TRBV28; clone size: once; J gene: TRBJ2-5; CDR3 DNA: TGTGCCAGCAGTCCACCGGGAGGGGAAGGGACCCAGTACTTC; CDR3 protein: CASSPPGGEGTQYF
D gene: TRBD2; V gene: TRBV7-2; clone size: NA; J gene: TRBJ2-7; CDR3 DNA: TGTGCCAGCAGCCCCGGGACTAGCTACGAGCAGTACTTC; CDR3 protein: CASSPGTSYEQYF
D gene: NA; V gene: TRBV6-7; clone size: NA; J gene: TRBJ2-5; CDR3 DNA: TGTGCCAGCAGTTACCGGCCGGCCCGCCAAGAGACCCAGTACTTC; CDR3 protein: CASSYRPARQETQYF
D gene: TRBD2; V gene: TRBV10-3; clone size: NA; J gene: TRBJ2-7; CDR3 DNA: TGTGCCATCAGTGAGGGACTAGACGGCGAGCAGTACTTC; CDR3 protein: CAISEGLDGEQYF
D gene: NA; V gene: TRBV6-6; clone size: NA; J gene: TRBJ2-5; CDR3 DNA: TGTGCCAGCAGTTACGGGGGGGCGGATGAGACCCAGTACTTC; CDR3 protein: CASSYGGADETQYF
D gene: TRBD1; V gene: TRBV9; clone size: NA; J gene: TRBJ2-5; CDR3 DNA: TGTGCCAGCAGCGTAGTGGGGACAGATCAAGAGACCCAGTACTTC; CDR3 protein: CASSVVGTDQETQYF
D gene: NA; V gene: TRBV19; clone size: NA; J gene: TRBJ1-5; CDR3 DNA: TGTGCCAGTAGTATGGTCTCCCAGAATCAGCCCCAGCATTTT; CDR3 protein: CASSMVSQNQPQHF
D gene: TRBD1; V gene: TRBV28; clone size: NA; J gene: TRBJ1-5; CDR3 DNA: TGTGCCAGCAGAAAACAGGGGTCGCGCAATCAGCCCCAGCATTTT; CDR3 protein: CASRKQGSRNQPQHF
D gene: NA; V gene: TRBV4-2; clone size: few; J gene: TRBJ2-6; CDR3 DNA: TGTGCCAGCAGCCAAGGTCCTGGGGCCAACGTCCTGACTTTC; CDR3 protein: CASSQGPGANVLTF
D gene: NA; V gene: TRBV10-3; clone size: NA; J gene: TRBJ1-1; CDR3 DNA: TGTGCCATCAGTGGGGGGGGGATTGGCACTGAAGCTTTCTTT; CDR3 protein: CAISGGGIGTEAFF
D gene: NA; V gene: TRBV7-9; clone size: NA; J gene: TRBJ1-4; CDR3 DNA: TGTGCCAGCAGCTTACAGGACGGACAAAAACTGTTTTTT; CDR3 protein: CASSLQDGQKLFF
D gene: NA; V gene: TRBV9; clone size: NA; J gene: TRBJ1-1; CDR3 DNA: TGTGCCAGCAGCGCCCTGGGCACCCAATGGAGGACCCACACTGAAGCTTTCTTT; CDR3 protein: CASSALGTQWRTHTEAFF
D gene: TRBD1; V gene: TRBV5-1; clone size: NA; J gene: TRBJ2-2; CDR3 DNA: TGCGCCAGCGCCCGGGACAGGGGGCGCCCCGGGGAGCTGTTTTTT; CDR3 protein: CASARDRGRPGELFF
D gene: NA; V gene: TRBV5-5; clone size: NA; J gene: TRBJ2-3; CDR3 DNA: TGTGCCAGCAGCTCCTTGAGCCTGACCAACCCAGACACAGATACGCAGTATTTT; CDR3 protein: CASSSLSLTNPDTDTQYF
D gene: NA; V gene: TRBV19; clone size: NA; J gene: TRBJ2-2; CDR3 DNA: TGTGCCAGTAGTATAGCTCTAGGGACCTTATTCCCCGGGGAGCTGTTTTTT; CDR3 protein: CASSIALGTLFPGELFF
D gene: TRBD2; V gene: TRBV12-5; clone size: NA; J gene: TRBJ2-2; CDR3 DNA: TGTGCTAGTGGGGTTCTAGCGGGAGGTTACACCGGGGAGCTGTTTTTT; CDR3 protein: CASGVLAGGYTGELFF
D gene: NA; V gene: TRBV7-9; clone size: NA; J gene: TRBJ2-6; CDR3 DNA: TGTGCCAGCAGTCCTTCTGGGGCCGCTGGGGCCAACGTCCTGACTTTC; CDR3 protein: CASSPSGAAGANVLTF
D gene: NA; V gene: TRBV5-1; clone size: NA; J gene: TRBJ2-1; CDR3 DNA: TGCGCCAGCAGCTTGGGTACCCCCTCGGGGGCGAGCAATGAGCAGTTCTTC; CDR3 protein: CASSLGTPSGASNEQFF
D gene: TRBD2; V gene: TRBV9; clone size: NA; J gene: TRBJ2-7; CDR3 DNA: TGTGCCAGCAGCGCGGCAGATAGCGGGGTGTTCAGCGCACCCCTCCACGAGCAGTACTTC; CDR3 protein: CASSAADSGVFSAPLHEQYF
D gene: TRBD1; V gene: TRBV13; clone size: NA; J gene: TRBJ1-4; CDR3 DNA: TGTGCCAGCAGCCTGACAGGGGCCTGGGAAAAACTGTTTTTT; CDR3 protein: CASSLTGAWEKLFF
D gene: NA; V gene: TRBV7-2; clone size: NA; J gene: TRBJ2-1; CDR3 DNA: TGTGCCAGCACCGTAAACCGTGGAGGGGATGAGCAGTTCTTC; CDR3 protein: CASTVNRGGDEQFF
D gene: NA; V gene: TRBV5-1; clone size: NA; J gene: TRBJ1-4; CDR3 DNA: TGCGCCAGCAGCCTGGAGGCCAGGAGTAATGAAAAACTGTTTTTT; CDR3 protein: CASSLEARSNEKLFF
D gene: NA; V gene: TRBV29-1; clone size: NA; J gene: TRBJ2-7; CDR3 DNA: TGCAGCGTTGTCCCGGACACTATAAGGATGGCCTACGAGCAGTACTTC; CDR3 protein: CSVVPDTIRMAYEQYF
D gene: TRBD1; V gene: TRBV6-5; clone size: NA; J gene: TRBJ2-7; CDR3 DNA: TGTGCCAGCAGCCGGACAGGAGCTCAGGCCTACGAGCAGTACTTC; CDR3 protein: CASSRTGAQAYEQYF